The entry that follows covers one T cell receptor (beta chain) sequence. Antigen unknown. The data were produced by immunoSEQ multiplex PCR, yet TCRdb's version contains in-frame clones alone and is incomplete. The profile covers approximately 160,000 clones, with approximately 93% appearing a single time and over 0.8% taken by the ten largest. Trimming removed 1 base at V and 1 base at J, with 7 bases between. CDR1 is SEHNR, CDR2 FQNEAQ, per germline (reference sequence). The CDR3 has 14 residues. This record belongs to a study of T cell responses to AZD1222 COVID-19 vaccine. Broader study findings: Among those given AZD1222, only five or six were seropositive at baseline. Unmutated regions of variants are reportedly targeted by nearly half of spike-specific TCRs. Repertoire collection took place solely once the T cell response had peaked. With two AZD1222 doses given, Spike-specific TCR breadth and depth both rose.

This rearrangement joins TRBV7-9 to TRBJ1-1, with D perhaps TRBD1 (6 bases). Sequencing was performed on peripheral blood, taken on day 0 of AZD1222 vaccination. This receptor was obtained from an adult in good health. CDR3 residues: CASSLGQANTEAFF. As DNA, the CDR3 is TGTGCCAGCAGCTTAGGACAGGCGAACACTGAAGCTTTCTTT.